The next 27 T cell receptor beta chains were all read from a single sample in a study of T cell clonality in common variable immunodeficiency. Produced via immunoSEQ multiplex PCR; TCRdb's table is partial and in-frame only. The data show roughly 40,000 clones, with none appearing a single time. Sequencing used peripheral blood mononuclear cells. Receptors originate from a person aged 18 to 70 in good health.

The sample holds many counts of this clone. The read terminates 3 residues ahead of where the CDR3 ends, so the germline J gene completes it. V is TRBV20-1 and J is TRBJ2-1; 8 bases line up with TRBD1. The CDR3 length is 12 residues. Per the germline V gene, CDR1 is DFQATT and CDR2 is SNEGSKA (reference sequence). V dropped 6 bases and J dropped 9; count of bases not matched to a gene: 7. The CDR3 is CSAKPTGVEQFF. The part of the CDR3 DNA that was read is TGCAGTGCCAAGCCGACAGGGGTTGAG.

This clone has a count of ten or more. The sequenced fragment ends 3 residues before the CDR3 boundary, so the rest is inferred from the germline J gene. V is TRBV11-2 and J is TRBJ2-7; D call uncertain. CDR3 size: 12 residues. Per germline, CDR1 SGHAT and CDR2 FQNNGV. The ends were cut back, 6 bases at V and 2 bases at J, with 8 bases in the middle. The sequenced CDR3 bases are TGTGCCAGCAGTCTCGAGGCCTACGAG. Translating gives CASSLEAYE. The whole CDR3 sequence reads CASSLEAYEQYF. The complete variable domain, with remaining parts taken from reference TRBV11-2 and TRBJ2-7, reads EAGVAQSPRYKIIEKRQSVAFWCNPISGHATLYWYQQILGQGPKLLIQFQNNGVVDDSQLPKDRFSAERLKGVDSTLKIQPAKLEDSAVYLCASSLEAYEQYFGPGTRLTVT.

This clone has a handful of counts. A much larger clone lies one base from this, so it may be a read error. Read data end 3 residues before the CDR3 end; the end is taken from the germline J gene. The J gene is TRBJ1-2, the V gene TRBV6-1; 10 nucleotides line up with TRBD1. Germline CDR1 reads MNHNS; CDR2 reads SASEGT. The CDR3 extends over 16 amino acids. The CDR3 is CASSEEDRGSSYEYTF. The sequenced part of the CDR3 DNA is TGTGCCAGCAGTGAAGAGGACAGGGGGAGCTCCTACGAG.

In this sample, this clone turned up a few times. The CDR3 end is not reached by the read, which stops 3 residues before it; the germline J gene fills it in. The chain employs TRBV5-1 and TRBJ2-2; TRBD2 might be the D (6 bases). The V gene lost 0 bases and the J gene lost 1 base, with 10 bases spanning the gap. CDR3 length equals 16 residues. Germline lookup yields CDR1 SGHRS and CDR2 YFSETQ. The CDR3 spells CASSLVAGQNTGELFF. CDR3 DNA (partial): TGCGCCAGCAGCTTGGTCGCGGGGCAGAACACCGGGGAG.

This clone showed up many times. With the read ending 3 residues before the CDR3 end, the germline J gene is used to fill in that end. V usage is TRBV12-3 or TRBV12-4 and J usage is TRBJ1-4; 10 nucleotides align to TRBD1. This CDR3 is built from 15 residues. V was pared by 5 bases and J by 2 bases, with 2 bases of the junction left unmatched. This CDR3 is CASSGTGVTNEKLFF. CDR3 bases read: TGTGCCAGCAGTGGGACAGGGGTTACTAATGAAAAA.

This clone has a count of ten or more. The read ends 3 residues early relative to the CDR3; the germline J gene fills the gap. The genes are TRBV20-1 and TRBJ2-1; a weak D match, TRBD2 (5 bases). The CDR3 has 16 residues. Germline assignment: CDR1 DFQATT and CDR2 SNEGSKA (reference sequence). Trimming removed 0 bases at V and 0 bases at J, with 12 bases between. The CDR3 bases that were read are TGCAGTGCTAGAGATTCGGGGAAGAGCTCCTACAATGAG. It encodes CSARDSGKSSYNE. The full CDR3 is CSARDSGKSSYNEQFF.

This clone was seen a few times. The read halts 3 residues ahead of the CDR3 end, with the missing end drawn from the germline J gene. The chain recombines TRBV7-6 with TRBJ1-4; D is possibly TRBD1 (5 bases). The V gene's germline CDR1 is SGHVS and CDR2 FNYEAQ. The CDR3 sequence is 15 residues long. Here the CDR3 reads CASSSESSGANVLFF. The CDR3 bases that were read are TGTGCCAGCAGCTCCGAGTCCTCTGGGGCCAACGTA.

This clone was picked up many times. The CDR3 region is CAWIAGGPSYEQYF. The CDR3 DNA, read in part, is TGTGCCTGGATAGCGGGAGGGCCCTCCTACGAG. The V call is TRBV5-4, the J call TRBJ2-7; 11 nucleotides line up with TRBD2. Sequencing ends 3 residues short of the CDR3 end; the germline J gene provides the rest. Trimming removed 10 bases from V and 0 bases from J; junction bases left unmatched: 6. Germline V gene lookup returns CDR1 SGHNT and CDR2 YYREEE (reference sequence). This CDR3 is built from 14 residues. Filled out from reference TRBV5-4 and TRBJ2-7, the complete variable domain reads ETGVTQSPTHLIKTRGQQVTLRCSSQSGHNTVSWYQQALGQGPQFIFQYYREEENGRGNFPPRFSGLQFPNYSSELNVNALELDDSALYLCAWIAGGPSYEQYFGPGTRLTVT.

This clone was counted many times. With the read ending 3 residues before the CDR3 end, the germline J gene is used to fill in that end. The chain is built from TRBV20-1 and TRBJ2-3, with D possibly TRBD2 on 6 matching bases. Germline CDR1 DFQATT, CDR2 SNEGSKA (reference sequence). The CDR3 loop spans 13 amino acids. Trimming left V 5 bases short and J 1 base short, with 10 bases between. CDR3: CSALDYRTDTQYF. The covered CDR3 bases are TGCAGTGCTCTGGACTATCGCACAGATACG.

The sample holds many counts of this clone. The read finishes 3 residues shy of the CDR3 end, and the germline J gene is used to complete it. V and J are TRBV7-6 and TRBJ2-3; 10 bases align to TRBD2. Looked up from germline, CDR1 is SGHVS and CDR2 is FNYEAQ. J gave up 5 bases and V 3 bases, and 8 bases lay outside the gene matches. CDR3 size: 16 residues. The CDR3 DNA, read in part, is TGTGCCAGCAGCTTCGTAGCGGGAGGCGGGAGAGATACG. Protein: CASSFVAGGGRDT. The entire CDR3 reads CASSFVAGGGRDTQYF. The full variable domain, rest sourced from reference TRBV7-6 and TRBJ2-3, is GAGVSQSPRYKVTKRGQDVALRCDPISGHVSLYWYRQALGQGPEFLTYFNYEAQQDKSGLPNDRFSAERPEGSISTLTIQRTEQRDSAMYRCASSFVAGGGRDTQYFGPGTRLTVL.

Ten or more counts support this clone. The CDR3 end falls 3 residues outside the read, so it is completed with the germline J gene. V gene TRBV19 combines with J gene TRBJ2-1, with 9 bases identical to TRBD2. Germline-derived CDR1 and CDR2 are LNHDA and SQIVND (reference sequence). With 6 bases clipped from V and 0 bases from J, the junction kept 6 bases outside the gene matches. CDR3 length: 16 residues. The DNA read from the CDR3 is TGTGCCAGTAGGGGACTAGCACCGAGCTCCTACAATGAG. Protein sequence: CASRGLAPSSYNE. Given in full, the CDR3 is CASRGLAPSSYNEQFF.

The sample holds many counts of this clone. The CDR3 end falls 3 residues outside the read, so it is completed with the germline J gene. The chain carries TRBV19 and TRBJ1-1; possible D gene TRBD1, 5 bases. The CDR3 extends over 14 amino acids. Germline values: CDR1 LNHDA, CDR2 SQIVND (reference sequence). This chain's CDR3 is CASSMGNLGGVAFF. The covered CDR3 bases are TGTGCCAGTAGTATGGGGAACCTCGGGGGGGTG.

This clone showed up many times. The observed sequence ends 3 residues before the CDR3 terminus, with the missing tail filled in from the germline J gene. The chain joins TRBV2 to TRBJ2-1; tentative D call: TRBD1 (6 bases). This CDR3 has 12 amino acids. V dropped 10 bases and J dropped 5 bases, with 12 bases sitting between them. Germline CDR1 SNHLY, CDR2 FYNNEI. The sequenced CDR3 bases are TGTGCCACAGGCGACAGGAACAATGAG. It is translated as CATGDRNNE. The entire CDR3 sequence reads CATGDRNNEQFF.

A note on this clone: The junction shows a germline mismatch at one end, possibly a read error. The CDR3 end is not reached by the read, which stops 3 residues before it; the germline J gene fills it in. This chain connects TRBV13 to TRBJ2-7; D remains ambiguous. The CDR3 contains 15 residues. CDR1 and CDR2 (germline): PRHDT, FYEKMQ (reference sequence). The CDR3 reads CASGFGQALSYEQYF. CDR3 bases read: TGTGCCAGCGGCTTTGGGCAGGCGCTCTCCTACGAG.

This clone has a handful of counts. Coverage ceases 3 residues before the CDR3 finishes, and the germline J gene fills in the end. J is TRBJ2-3 and V is TRBV5-1; a possible D gene is TRBD1 (6 bases). Germline V gene lookup returns CDR1 SGHRS and CDR2 YFSETQ. CDR3 length: 15 residues. The CDR3 region is CASSLSSGEGETQYF. Incomplete CDR3 DNA: TGCGCCAGCAGCTTGAGTTCAGGGGAAGGGGAGACG.

The sample holds many counts of this clone. From the germline J gene comes the end of the CDR3, since the read stops 3 residues before it. The chain is built from TRBV20-1 and TRBJ2-5, with D unresolved. The CDR3 covers 13 residues. The V gene lost 3 bases and the J gene lost 4 bases, with 12 bases spanning the gap. CDR1 and CDR2 from the germline V gene are DFQATT and SNEGSKA (reference sequence). The CDR3 is CSASPAELETQYF. The sequenced CDR3 bases are TGCAGTGCTAGTCCGGCGGAGTTAGAGACC.

This clone was seen repeatedly, ten times or more. The CDR3 end falls 3 residues outside the read, so it is completed with the germline J gene. The J gene is TRBJ1-2, the V gene TRBV23-1; 10 bases line up with TRBD1. TRBV23-1 counts as an open reading frame of uncertain function. V gave up 3 bases and J gave up 0 bases; unmatched junction bases: 7. The CDR3 runs to 17 residues. The CDR3 bases that were read are TGCGCCAGCAGTCAGCCGGGACAGGGGAAAGCTAACTATGGC. It codes for CASSQPGQGKANYG. The entire CDR3 reads CASSQPGQGKANYGYTF.

This clone was detected many times. CDR3 DNA, as far as it was read: TGTGCCAGCAGTGAAGCGGGTAACAGGGGCTACGAG. This translates into CASSEAGNRGYE. The full CDR3 is CASSEAGNRGYEQYF. The V and J genes are TRBV2 and TRBJ2-7; TRBD1 aligns across 7 bases. The read terminates 3 residues ahead of where the CDR3 ends, so the germline J gene completes it. This CDR3 has 15 amino acids. Per the germline V gene, CDR1 is SNHLY and CDR2 is FYNNEI. V was clipped by 0 bases and J by 3 bases; unmatched bases: 5.

This clone was seen repeatedly, ten times or more. The read ends 3 residues shy of where the CDR3 ends; the end is completed using the germline J gene. The V gene is TRBV5-1, the J gene TRBJ2-5, with TRBD1 as a possible D gene (5 bases). V dropped 1 base and J dropped 4 bases, with 26 bases sitting between them. The length of the CDR3 is 19 residues. Germline CDR1 and CDR2: SGHRS and YFSETQ. CDR3 bases read: TGCGCCAGCAGCTTGAAGGTGGGGCCGGTGTGGGTGAAACGAGAGACC. Its protein is CASSLKVGPVWVKRET. The whole CDR3 sequence is CASSLKVGPVWVKRETQYF.

This clone was detected many times. The read terminates 3 residues ahead of where the CDR3 ends, so the germline J gene completes it. The V gene is TRBV19, the J gene TRBJ2-7; D remains unclear. The CDR3 is 14 residues long. The V and J ends lost 2 bases and 2 bases respectively, with 10 bases between them. Per germline, CDR1 LNHDA and CDR2 SQIVND (reference sequence). CDR3 DNA (partial): TGTGCCAGTAGTATATTACCACTTCCCTACGAG. Residues: CASSILPLPYE. The full CDR3 is CASSILPLPYEQYF.

This clone has ten or more counts. The read stops 3 residues short of the end of the CDR3; the missing end is completed from the germline J gene. This sequence joins TRBV5-1 and TRBJ2-5; tentative D call: TRBD2 (6 bases). With 1 base removed from V and 0 bases from J, the gap between germline ends came to 13 bases. Germline V gives CDR1 SGHRS, CDR2 YFSETQ. The CDR3 spans 16 residues. The sequenced part of the CDR3 DNA is TGCGCCAGCAGCTTGAGCGGCGGGGCGTACCAAGAGACC. Translating it yields CASSLSGGAYQET. The entire CDR3 sequence reads CASSLSGGAYQETQYF. Full variable domain (rest looked up from reference TRBV5-1 and TRBJ2-5): KAGVTQTPRYLIKTRGQQVTLSCSPISGHRSVSWYQQTPGQGLQFLFEYFSETQRNKGNFPGRFSGRQFSNSRSEMNVSTLELGDSALYLCASSLSGGAYQETQYFGPGTRLLVL.

This clone was counted at least ten times. The read ends 3 residues shy of where the CDR3 ends; the end is completed using the germline J gene. The chain uses TRBV11-2 and TRBJ2-4, with D possibly matching TRBD2 (7 bases). V was clipped by 5 bases and J by 8 bases, with 10 bases between them. Per the germline V gene, CDR1 is SGHAT and CDR2 is FQNNGV. The CDR3 length is 12 residues. CDR3 loop: CASSQGGDIQYF. The sequenced CDR3 bases are TGTGCCAGCAGCCAAGGGGGGGACATT.

There are many counts of this clone. The read finishes 3 residues shy of the CDR3 end, and the germline J gene is used to complete it. V usage is TRBV5-1 and J usage is TRBJ2-3; tentative D call: TRBD1 (6 bases). CDR3 length equals 14 residues. V gave up 5 bases and J gave up 1 base, with 11 bases separating them. Looked up from germline, CDR1 is SGHRS and CDR2 is YFSETQ. CDR3 sequence: CASRVDRRTDTQYF. The CDR3 DNA, read in part, is TGCGCCAGCAGGGTTGACAGGCGCACAGATACG.

This clone was observed a few times. The read stops 3 residues short of the end of the CDR3; the missing end is completed from the germline J gene. The V call is TRBV5-1, the J call TRBJ1-2; D is unclear. This CDR3 is 16 amino acids long. Germline V gene lookup returns CDR1 SGHRS and CDR2 YFSETQ. The V and J ends lost 1 base and 4 bases respectively, with 17 bases between them. The CDR3 spells CASSLLLAGSAYGYTF. The sequenced CDR3 bases are TGCGCCAGCAGCTTGTTGCTGGCGGGATCGGCCTATGGC.

This clone was observed many times. Coverage ceases 3 residues before the CDR3 finishes, and the germline J gene fills in the end. V gene TRBV20-1 combines with J gene TRBJ2-3; 7 nucleotides match TRBD2. The CDR3 length is 13 residues. Germline CDR1 is DFQATT and CDR2 is SNEGSKA (reference sequence). The CDR3 loop reads CSATRGVNQPQYF. CDR3 DNA (partial): TGCAGTGCTACCCGGGGGGTGAATCAGCCG.

This clone was counted ten times or more. The CDR3 goes on 3 residues after the read ends, and that part is filled in from the germline J gene. The chain recombines TRBV5-1 with TRBJ1-1; D might be TRBD1 (5 bases). CDR1 and CDR2 from the germline V gene are SGHRS and YFSETQ. The CDR3 is made up of 14 amino acids. Trimming cost V 2 bases and J 1 base, with 9 bases left between them. The CDR3 reads CASSFAGPNTEAFF. CDR3 DNA (partial): TGCGCCAGCAGCTTCGCAGGGCCGAACACTGAA.

Many counts were recorded for this clone. The read stops 3 residues short of the end of the CDR3; the missing end is completed from the germline J gene. This chain connects TRBV6-2 or TRBV6-3 to TRBJ2-7, with TRBD2 identical over 8 bases. CDR1 and CDR2 (germline): MNHEY, SVGEGT. V trimming: 9 bases; J trimming: 6 bases; junction bases outside the gene matches: 10. The CDR3 consists of 13 residues. The part of the CDR3 DNA that was read is TGTGCCAGTGATCGTGGACTAGCTGGCGAG. It translates to CASDRGLAGE. The entire CDR3 sequence reads CASDRGLAGEQYF.